The sequence of this TCR beta chain was determined in a study of blood T cell repertoires in COVID-19. Across the whole study: Sample material is recorded as cDNA or gDNA derived from T cells, B-cell-depleted T cells, or PBMCs.

The protocol was immunoSEQ multiplex PCR, while the TCRdb copy is restricted to in-frame clones and leaves out a portion. The sample lists under 95,000 clones; roughly 83% were seen once. The sequence derives from a human donor in a cohort sampled during active COVID-19. Material: peripheral blood.

DNA of the CDR3: TGTGCCAGTAGTAAGAACTATAGGGGTCAGCCCCAGCATTTT. Amino acid sequence: CASSKNYRGQPQHF. The chain couples TRBV19 to TRBJ1-5; TRBD1 is a possible D gene (5 bases). The CDR3 contains 14 residues. Per the germline V gene, CDR1 is LNHDA and CDR2 is SQIVND (reference sequence). V shed 4 bases and J shed 6 bases, with 13 bases lying between them.